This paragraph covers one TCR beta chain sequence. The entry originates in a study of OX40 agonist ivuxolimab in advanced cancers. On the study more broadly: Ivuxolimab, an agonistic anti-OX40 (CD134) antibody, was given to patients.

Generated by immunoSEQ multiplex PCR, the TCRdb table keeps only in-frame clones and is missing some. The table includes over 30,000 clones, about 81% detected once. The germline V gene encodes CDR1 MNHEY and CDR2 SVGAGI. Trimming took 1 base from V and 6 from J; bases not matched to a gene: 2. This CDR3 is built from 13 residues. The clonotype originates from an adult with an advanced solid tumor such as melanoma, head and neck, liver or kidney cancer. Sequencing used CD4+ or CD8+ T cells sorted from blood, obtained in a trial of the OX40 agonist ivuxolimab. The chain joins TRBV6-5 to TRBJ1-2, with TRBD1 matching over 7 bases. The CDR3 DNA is TGTGCCAGCAGTTACTTCGGGACAGATGGCTACACCTTC. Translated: CASSYFGTDGYTF.